A selection of T cell receptor beta chains follows, all from one sample in a study of shared clonotypes between healthy human individuals. Method: immunoSEQ multiplex PCR; TCRdb's copy keeps in-frame clones and lacks some. The table has about 1.1 million clones, more than 75% seen once. The material sequenced was memory CD4+ T cells from PBMCs. All receptors derive from a man younger than 35 in good health. Some clones in this sample may be carry-over from other donors' samples. The CDR3 runs from the conserved cysteine through the conserved F or W. Fields, in order: V gene, D gene, clone size, J gene, CDR3 protein, CDR3 DNA. A D gene is named only where the DNA matches it firmly. Not every row has a clone size; where given, it reads once, few, many or a size class.

V gene: TRBV7-9
D gene: TRBD1
clone size: .
J gene: TRBJ1-1
CDR3 protein: CASSRGLLTGGWTEAFF
CDR3 DNA: TGTGCCAGCAGCCGGGGGCTTTTGACAGGGGGCTGGACTGAAGCTTTCTTT

V gene: TRBV20-1
D gene: .
clone size: .
J gene: TRBJ1-1
CDR3 protein: CSTYTNTEAFF
CDR3 DNA: TGCAGTACCTATACTAACACTGAAGCTTTCTTT

V gene: TRBV28
D gene: .
clone size: .
J gene: TRBJ1-5
CDR3 protein: CASSPGGWQPQHF
CDR3 DNA: TGTGCCAGCAGCCCGGGGGGATGGCAGCCCCAGCATTTT

V gene: TRBV5-1
D gene: .
clone size: many
J gene: TRBJ2-1
CDR3 protein: CASSLGPGDSYNEQFF
CDR3 DNA: TGCGCCAGCAGCTTGGGTCCCGGTGACTCCTACAATGAGCAGTTCTTC

V gene: TRBV7-3
D gene: .
clone size: .
J gene: TRBJ2-2
CDR3 protein: CASRRMGNTGELFF
CDR3 DNA: TGTGCCAGCAGGAGAATGGGCAACACCGGGGAGCTGTTTTTT

V gene: TRBV11-3
D gene: .
clone size: .
J gene: TRBJ2-1
CDR3 protein: CASSTKTRGGNEQFF
CDR3 DNA: TGTGCCAGCAGCACCAAGACTAGGGGGGGGAATGAGCAGTTCTTC

V gene: TRBV4-2
D gene: .
clone size: few
J gene: TRBJ1-2
CDR3 protein: CASSPGQLNPYGYTF
CDR3 DNA: TGTGCCAGCAGCCCCGGACAGCTTAACCCCTATGGCTACACCTTC

V gene: TRBV5-6
D gene: TRBD1
clone size: few
J gene: TRBJ1-5
CDR3 protein: CASSPPRTSPSRGSQPQHF
CDR3 DNA: TGTGCCAGCAGCCCACCCCGGACAAGTCCTAGCAGGGGGAGTCAGCCCCAGCATTTT

V gene: TRBV5-8
D gene: .
clone size: .
J gene: TRBJ2-7
CDR3 protein: CASSLFGTGYGEQYF
CDR3 DNA: TGTGCCAGCAGCTTGTTTGGTACAGGGTATGGAGAGCAGTACTTC

V gene: TRBV5-1
D gene: .
clone size: .
J gene: TRBJ2-5
CDR3 protein: CASSVRGETQYF
CDR3 DNA: TGCGCCAGCAGCGTCCGGGGAGAGACCCAGTACTTC

V gene: TRBV11-2
D gene: TRBD2
clone size: .
J gene: TRBJ2-3
CDR3 protein: CASSSSGSTRADTQYF
CDR3 DNA: TGTGCCAGCAGCTCTAGCGGGAGTACTCGCGCAGATACGCAGTATTTT

V gene: TRBV29-1
D gene: .
clone size: .
J gene: TRBJ1-4
CDR3 protein: CSVVGLEGEKLFF
CDR3 DNA: TGCAGCGTTGTGGGTCTAGAGGGTGAAAAACTGTTTTTT

V gene: TRBV11-2
D gene: TRBD2
clone size: .
J gene: TRBJ2-7
CDR3 protein: CASSLTSENEQYF
CDR3 DNA: TGTGCCAGCAGCTTGACTAGCGAAAACGAGCAGTACTTC

V gene: TRBV9
D gene: .
clone size: .
J gene: TRBJ1-5
CDR3 protein: CASSVVTAYSNQPQHF
CDR3 DNA: TGTGCCAGCAGCGTAGTTACAGCTTATAGCAATCAGCCCCAGCATTTT

V gene: TRBV10-2
D gene: TRBD1
clone size: few
J gene: TRBJ1-5
CDR3 protein: CASSERGTGIDQPQHF
CDR3 DNA: TGCGCCAGCAGTGAGCGGGGGACAGGGATCGACCAGCCCCAGCATTTT

V gene: TRBV28
D gene: .
clone size: few
J gene: TRBJ1-5
CDR3 protein: CASSVHRQPQHF
CDR3 DNA: TGTGCCAGCAGTGTTCACAGGCAGCCCCAGCATTTT

V gene: TRBV4-1
D gene: TRBD2
clone size: .
J gene: TRBJ2-7
CDR3 protein: CASSRGLADYEQYF
CDR3 DNA: TGCGCCAGCAGCCGCGGGCTAGCGGATTACGAGCAGTACTTC

V gene: TRBV28
D gene: .
clone size: .
J gene: TRBJ2-1
CDR3 protein: CASSSSDLRQSSYNEQFF
CDR3 DNA: TGTGCCAGCAGTTCTAGCGACCTGAGACAAAGCTCCTACAATGAGCAGTTCTTC

V gene: TRBV7-8
D gene: TRBD1
clone size: .
J gene: TRBJ1-1
CDR3 protein: CASRKRRGQPVEAFF
CDR3 DNA: TGTGCCAGCAGAAAAAGAAGGGGGCAACCCGTTGAAGCTTTCTTT

V gene: TRBV2
D gene: .
clone size: .
J gene: TRBJ2-1
CDR3 protein: CASSGGTGRGEQFF
CDR3 DNA: TGTGCCAGCAGTGGGGGGACGGGTCGCGGTGAGCAGTTCTTC

V gene: TRBV28
D gene: .
clone size: .
J gene: TRBJ2-1
CDR3 protein: CASSLVSSEQFF
CDR3 DNA: TGTGCCAGCAGTTTGGTTTCTTCTGAGCAGTTCTTC

V gene: TRBV6-5
D gene: .
clone size: many
J gene: TRBJ1-1
CDR3 protein: CASSLYSEAFF
CDR3 DNA: TGTGCCAGCAGTTTGTACAGCGAAGCTTTCTTT

V gene: TRBV29-1
D gene: .
clone size: .
J gene: TRBJ1-2
CDR3 protein: CSVEALSEVPRGSYTF
CDR3 DNA: TGCAGCGTTGAGGCGCTAAGTGAGGTGCCCCGGGGATCCTACACCTTC

V gene: TRBV21-1
D gene: .
clone size: .
J gene: TRBJ1-5
CDR3 protein: CASTRTGASGNQPQHF
CDR3 DNA: TGTGCCAGCACCCGCACAGGAGCCAGTGGCAATCAGCCCCAGCATTTT

V gene: TRBV6-5
D gene: .
clone size: few
J gene: TRBJ1-2
CDR3 protein: CASSYSSRDYGYTF
CDR3 DNA: TGTGCCAGCAGTTACTCGAGCAGGGACTATGGCTACACCTTC

V gene: TRBV4-1
D gene: .
clone size: .
J gene: TRBJ2-6
CDR3 protein: CASSQEGGHRSGANVLTF
CDR3 DNA: TGCGCCAGCAGCCAAGAGGGGGGACACCGCTCTGGGGCCAACGTCCTGACTTTC

V gene: TRBV2
D gene: .
clone size: .
J gene: TRBJ2-7
CDR3 protein: CASRNNMDSEQYF
CDR3 DNA: TGTGCCAGCAGAAACAATATGGATTCCGAGCAGTACTTC

V gene: TRBV4-1
D gene: TRBD2
clone size: .
J gene: TRBJ2-3
CDR3 protein: CASSPLSGRDAGTQYF
CDR3 DNA: TGCGCCAGCAGCCCATTAAGCGGGAGGGATGCAGGGACGCAGTATTTT

V gene: TRBV10-3
D gene: TRBD1
clone size: .
J gene: TRBJ2-3
CDR3 protein: CAISHYPPGTGGSDTQYF
CDR3 DNA: TGTGCCATCAGCCATTACCCCCCCGGGACAGGGGGATCAGATACGCAGTATTTT

V gene: TRBV19
D gene: .
clone size: .
J gene: TRBJ1-3
CDR3 protein: CASSMLQASSGNTIYF
CDR3 DNA: TGTGCCAGTAGTATGCTCCAGGCAAGCTCTGGAAACACCATATATTTT

V gene: TRBV7-2
D gene: .
clone size: few
J gene: TRBJ1-3
CDR3 protein: CASSLAGNRVSGNTIYF
CDR3 DNA: TGTGCCAGCAGCTTAGCCGGGAACCGGGTCTCTGGAAACACCATATATTTT

V gene: TRBV28
D gene: TRBD1
clone size: .
J gene: TRBJ1-2
CDR3 protein: CASSFDRGRPYGYTF
CDR3 DNA: TGTGCCAGCAGTTTCGACAGGGGGCGCCCATATGGCTACACCTTC

V gene: TRBV6-1
D gene: TRBD1
clone size: .
J gene: TRBJ2-3
CDR3 protein: CASQGQGVTDTQYF
CDR3 DNA: TGTGCCAGCCAGGGACAGGGTGTCACAGATACGCAGTATTTT

V gene: TRBV5-1
D gene: .
clone size: .
J gene: TRBJ2-3
CDR3 protein: CASSLGVRGSTDTQYF
CDR3 DNA: TGCGCCAGCAGCTTGGGGGTCCGAGGGAGCACAGATACGCAGTATTTT

V gene: TRBV20-1
D gene: .
clone size: few
J gene: TRBJ1-5
CDR3 protein: CSAGTNQPQHF
CDR3 DNA: TGCAGTGCTGGTACTAATCAGCCCCAGCATTTT

V gene: TRBV7-9
D gene: TRBD1
clone size: .
J gene: TRBJ1-1
CDR3 protein: CASSLGQGSTEAFF
CDR3 DNA: TGTGCCAGCAGCTTGGGACAGGGGAGCACTGAAGCTTTCTTT

V gene: TRBV25-1
D gene: .
clone size: .
J gene: TRBJ2-1
CDR3 protein: CASEPNRNYNEQFF
CDR3 DNA: TGTGCCAGCGAACCTAACAGGAACTACAATGAGCAGTTCTTC

V gene: TRBV5-1
D gene: .
clone size: .
J gene: TRBJ2-6
CDR3 protein: CASSALQGTGANVLTF
CDR3 DNA: TGCGCCAGCAGCGCACTTCAGGGTACCGGGGCCAACGTCCTGACTTTC

V gene: TRBV5-1
D gene: .
clone size: once
J gene: TRBJ2-3
CDR3 protein: CASSLSLPGTDTQYF
CDR3 DNA: TGCGCCAGCAGCTTGAGTCTACCTGGCACAGATACGCAGTATTTT

V gene: TRBV5-1
D gene: TRBD2
clone size: many
J gene: TRBJ2-1
CDR3 protein: CASSPVAGAPNEQFF
CDR3 DNA: TGCGCCAGCAGCCCGGTAGCGGGAGCCCCCAATGAGCAGTTCTTC

V gene: TRBV10-3
D gene: .
clone size: .
J gene: TRBJ2-7
CDR3 protein: CAIMGDYEQYF
CDR3 DNA: TGTGCCATCATGGGCGACTACGAGCAGTACTTC

V gene: TRBV5-6
D gene: TRBD1
clone size: .
J gene: TRBJ2-3
CDR3 protein: CASSLRDSLTDTQYF
CDR3 DNA: TGTGCCAGCAGCTTACGGGACAGCCTCACAGATACGCAGTATTTT

V gene: TRBV5-1
D gene: .
clone size: .
J gene: TRBJ1-2
CDR3 protein: CASSLGGSLNYGYTF
CDR3 DNA: TGCGCCAGCAGCTTGGGGGGGAGTCTTAACTATGGCTACACCTTC

V gene: TRBV28
D gene: TRBD1
clone size: .
J gene: TRBJ2-5
CDR3 protein: CASSLTGTQETQYF
CDR3 DNA: TGTGCCAGCAGTTTGACAGGGACCCAAGAGACCCAGTACTTC

V gene: TRBV28
D gene: .
clone size: .
J gene: TRBJ2-7
CDR3 protein: CASFRQGDEQYF
CDR3 DNA: TGTGCCAGCTTTCGCCAGGGCGACGAGCAGTACTTC

V gene: TRBV6-1
D gene: .
clone size: .
J gene: TRBJ2-5
CDR3 protein: CASRSRRDQETQYF
CDR3 DNA: TGTGCCAGCAGATCCCGACGGGACCAAGAGACCCAGTACTTC

V gene: TRBV6-6
D gene: .
clone size: .
J gene: TRBJ2-1
CDR3 protein: CASTWDHTPNNEQFF
CDR3 DNA: TGTGCCAGCACTTGGGACCACACGCCCAACAATGAGCAGTTCTTC

V gene: TRBV2
D gene: .
clone size: .
J gene: TRBJ2-2
CDR3 protein: CASSRKWGRTGELFF
CDR3 DNA: TGTGCCAGCAGCCGCAAGTGGGGGCGGACCGGGGAGCTGTTTTTT

V gene: TRBV7-2
D gene: .
clone size: once
J gene: TRBJ2-7
CDR3 protein: CASSLGASPGYEQYF
CDR3 DNA: TGTGCCAGCAGCTTAGGTGCCAGTCCGGGATACGAGCAGTACTTC

V gene: TRBV6-5
D gene: .
clone size: .
J gene: TRBJ2-7
CDR3 protein: CASSYSGSYEQYF
CDR3 DNA: TGTGCCAGCAGTTACTCCGGGTCTTACGAGCAGTACTTC

V gene: TRBV2
D gene: TRBD2
clone size: .
J gene: TRBJ2-5
CDR3 protein: CATTAGLAVQETQYF
CDR3 DNA: TGTGCCACCACCGCGGGACTAGCGGTACAAGAGACCCAGTACTTC

V gene: TRBV6-1
D gene: TRBD2
clone size: once
J gene: TRBJ2-7
CDR3 protein: CASSPLGLESYEQYF
CDR3 DNA: TGTGCCAGCAGTCCCCTCGGACTAGAATCCTACGAGCAGTACTTC

V gene: TRBV6-1
D gene: .
clone size: .
J gene: TRBJ1-5
CDR3 protein: CASSEGPLGNQPQHF
CDR3 DNA: TGTGCCAGCAGTGAGGGTCCCTTGGGCAATCAGCCCCAGCATTTT

V gene: TRBV28
D gene: .
clone size: .
J gene: TRBJ2-7
CDR3 protein: CASSPSSLSHSYEQYF
CDR3 DNA: TGTGCCAGTTCCCCTTCCTCTTTATCGCATTCCTACGAGCAGTACTTC

V gene: TRBV14
D gene: .
clone size: .
J gene: TRBJ2-7
CDR3 protein: CASSGRKISQYEQYF
CDR3 DNA: TGTGCCAGCAGCGGAAGAAAGATAAGCCAGTACGAGCAGTACTTC

V gene: TRBV28
D gene: .
clone size: .
J gene: TRBJ2-7
CDR3 protein: CASGRAGQHYEQYF
CDR3 DNA: TGTGCCAGCGGTCGAGCGGGACAGCATTACGAGCAGTACTTC

V gene: TRBV18
D gene: TRBD1
clone size: .
J gene: TRBJ2-1
CDR3 protein: CASSPTDRDNEQFF
CDR3 DNA: TGTGCCAGCTCCCCAACGGACAGGGACAATGAGCAGTTCTTC

V gene: TRBV28
D gene: .
clone size: .
J gene: TRBJ1-2
CDR3 protein: CASRKGGQAGGGYTF
CDR3 DNA: TGTGCCAGCCGTAAAGGCGGGCAGGCGGGAGGAGGCTACACCTTC